This passage covers 3 T cell receptor beta chains from one sample sequenced in a study of OX40 agonist ivuxolimab in advanced cancers. The protocol was immunoSEQ multiplex PCR, while the TCRdb copy is restricted to in-frame clones and leaves out a portion. The repertoire has under 80,000 clones, 90% of them found once; the top ten carry more than 1.5%. The specimen was CD4+ or CD8+ T cells sorted from blood, collected in a trial of the OX40 agonist ivuxolimab. The receptors were sampled from an adult with an advanced solid tumor such as melanoma, head and neck, liver or kidney cancer.

V and J are TRBV27 and TRBJ1-5; D uncertain. The CDR3 loop spans 14 amino acids. Germline V gene lookup returns CDR1 MNHEY and CDR2 SMNVEV (reference sequence). Trimming cost V 7 bases and J 1 base, with 11 bases left between them. In DNA, the CDR3 is TGTGCCAGCATAGCTGCCCGGAGCAATCAGCCCCAGCATTTT. Translated, it gives CASIAARSNQPQHF.

This clone was detected once. The chain employs TRBV6-6 and TRBJ2-6; no reliable D call. Germline V gene data show CDR1 as MNHNY and CDR2 as SVGAGI (reference sequence). Trimming removed 6 bases from V and 2 bases from J, with 5 bases in between. The CDR3 contains 13 residues. CDR3 protein: CASSPPGANVLTF. CDR3 DNA sequence: TGTGCCAGCAGCCCACCTGGGGCCAACGTCCTGACTTTC.

The chain links TRBV7-2 to TRBJ2-7; 8 bases line up with TRBD1. CDR1 is SGHTA, CDR2 FQGNSA, per germline. The CDR3 has 14 residues. V shed 1 base and J 3 bases; nucleotides not matched to a gene: 2. The CDR3 region has the DNA TGTGCCAGCAGCTTAGAACAGGGGGTCTACGAGCAGTACTTC. This sequence encodes CASSLEQGVYEQYF.